These 28 T cell receptor beta chains originate from one sample sequenced in a study of metastatic and nonmetastatic thyroid tumors. Thyroid surgery was preceded by no treatment in any patient. TCRdb re-called the PCR reads via MiXCR. The repertoire holds some 83,000 clones, with around an eighth as singletons. The sequencing sample was made of tumor tissue. The receptors stem from a female donor with papillary thyroid cancer or a benign thyroid nodule (not recorded which). Some clones in this sample may be carry-over from other donors' samples.

In its sample, this clone was seen many times. This chain connects TRBV28 to TRBJ1-2; possible D gene TRBD1, 5 bases. The CDR3 consists of 12 residues. Trimming removed 4 bases at V and 2 bases at J, with 5 bases between. The V gene's germline CDR1 is MDHEN and CDR2 SYDVKM. The CDR3 DNA reads TGTGCCAGCAGTTGGGGCAACTATGGCTACACCTTC. Translation gives CASSWGNYGYTF.

This clone was detected ten times or more. The rearrangement joins TRBV11-1 to TRBJ1-1; 9 bases map to TRBD1. Germline V gene data show CDR1 as SGHAT and CDR2 as FQDESV (reference sequence). V lost 3 bases, J lost 4 bases, and 15 bases stayed unmatched. This CDR3 has 18 residues. The CDR3 spells CASSLGLGQGGSGTEAFF. The CDR3 nucleotides read TGTGCCAGCAGCTTGGGCTTGGGACAGGGAGGGTCGGGCACTGAAGCTTTCTTT.

This clone was picked up many times. The chain couples TRBV2 to TRBJ1-5; 12 bases are a match to TRBD1. Unmatched junction bases numbered 8, after V lost 7 bases and J lost 7 bases. This CDR3 spans 15 amino acids. Germline V gene lookup returns CDR1 SNHLY and CDR2 FYNNEI. The CDR3 spells CASTRDRGRGQPQHF. The CDR3 nucleotides read TGTGCCAGCACTAGGGACAGGGGGCGGGGGCAGCCCCAGCATTTT.

The chain recombines TRBV24-1 with TRBJ2-3; 8 nucleotides align to TRBD2. In germline, CDR1 is KGHDR, CDR2 SFDVKD. V shed 1 base and J 6 bases; nucleotides not matched to a gene: 8. The CDR3 is made up of 16 amino acids. The CDR3 protein is CATSDFGLAGLDTQYF. DNA for the CDR3: TGTGCCACCAGTGATTTTGGGCTAGCGGGCCTGGATACGCAGTATTTT.

This clone appeared many times. The chain recombines TRBV7-2 with TRBJ2-7, with TRBD2 matching over 8 bases. Germline CDR1 SGHTA, CDR2 FQGNSA. The CDR3 has 14 amino acids. V lost 5 bases to trimming and J lost 2 bases; unmatched junction nucleotides: 5. The CDR3 nucleotides read TGTGCCAGCAGCCCATCTAGCGGGCCCTACGAGCAGTACTTC. It specifies CASSPSSGPYEQYF.

Many counts were recorded for this clone. The chain employs TRBV5-1 and TRBJ2-3; TRBD2 matches 10 bases. Looked up from germline, CDR1 is SGHRS and CDR2 is YFSETQ. The CDR3 extends over 17 amino acids. V lost 3 bases, J lost 0 bases, and 7 bases stayed unmatched. The CDR3 protein is CASSWGLTSGSTDTQYF. The CDR3 DNA is TGCGCCAGCAGCTGGGGACTGACTAGCGGGAGCACAGATACGCAGTATTTT.

About this clone: One base away lies a much larger clone, so this may be a sequencing read error. The CDR3 DNA sequence: TGCGCCAGCATCAGTCAGGGCAACACCCAGTACTTC. This encodes CASISQGNTQYF. The rearrangement uses TRBV5-1 and TRBJ2-5; weak D call: TRBD1 (5 bases). Germline lookup yields CDR1 SGHRS and CDR2 YFSETQ. The CDR3 loop spans 12 amino acids. Trimming took off 6 bases at V and 8 bases at J, with 14 bases between the two ends. Drawing the rest from reference TRBV5-1 and TRBJ2-5, the complete variable domain is KAGVTQTPRYLIKTRGQQVTLSCSPISGHRSVSWYQQTPGQGLQFLFEYFSETQRNKGNFPGRFSGRQFSNSRSEMNVSTLELGDSALYLCASISQGNTQYFGPGTRLLVL.

This clone was observed a few times. This rearrangement joins TRBV11-2 to TRBJ2-1; 12 bases are shared with TRBD2. Germline-derived CDR1 and CDR2 are SGHAT and FQNNGV. CDR3 length: 20 amino acids. The junction had 13 bases not matched to a gene; V was cut back by 0 bases and J by 4 bases. The CDR3 region has the DNA TGTGCCAGCAGCTTAGAGGGCTTGGGGGGACTAGCGGGCGATTACAATGAGCAGTTCTTC. This translates into CASSLEGLGGLAGDYNEQFF.

There are many counts of this clone. This chain links TRBV27 with TRBJ2-1; D call uncertain. Germline values: CDR1 MNHEY, CDR2 SMNVEV (reference sequence). The V end lost 8 bases, the J end lost 8 bases, and 10 bases lay between the germline ends. The length of the CDR3 is 11 residues. The CDR3 DNA follows: TGTGCCAGCCATCGATTGGATGAGCAGTTCTTC. Its protein product is CASHRLDEQFF.

The sample holds many counts of this clone. The chain uses TRBV6-1 and TRBJ2-1; 9 nucleotides match TRBD2. This CDR3 is built from 16 residues. CDR1 and CDR2 from the germline V gene are MNHNS and SASEGT. The V gene end was trimmed by 2 bases and the J gene end by 5 bases; junction bases not matched to a gene: 7. CDR3 DNA: TGTGCCAGCAGTGAATTAATTCGACTAGCGGACAATGAGCAGTTCTTC. It codes for CASSELIRLADNEQFF.

The genes are TRBV30 and TRBJ2-6; 7 nucleotides agree with TRBD1. The ends lost 2 bases at V and 0 bases at J; junction bases unmatched: 7. CDR1 is GTSNPN, CDR2 SVGIG, per germline (reference sequence). The CDR3 loop spans 17 amino acids. Here the CDR3 reads CAWSPWDSFSGANVLTF. CDR3 coding DNA: TGTGCCTGGAGTCCTTGGGACAGTTTCTCTGGGGCCAACGTCCTGACTTTC.

In its sample, this clone was seen many times. The chain joins TRBV16 to TRBJ1-1; 7 bases align to TRBD1. The germline gives CDR1 KGHSY, CDR2 FQNENV. This CDR3 is built from 14 residues. Trimming removed 4 bases from V and 1 base from J; junction bases left unmatched: 3. CDR3 sequence (DNA): TGTGCCAGCAGCCCCTACAGGGGGAACACTGAAGCTTTCTTT. Translation gives CASSPYRGNTEAFF.

This clone was seen ten or more times. V and J are TRBV5-1 and TRBJ1-2; 7 bases fit TRBD1. Germline V gene data show CDR1 as SGHRS and CDR2 as YFSETQ. J lost 3 bases, V lost 0 bases, and 2 bases had no gene match. CDR3 length: 14 residues. The CDR3 loop reads CASSLGTGHYGYTF. The CDR3 DNA is TGCGCCAGCAGCTTGGGGACAGGCCACTATGGCTACACCTTC.

This clone has at least ten counts. The chain is built from TRBV11-2 and TRBJ2-7; possible D gene TRBD2, 6 bases. V was shortened by 6 bases and J by 0 bases, with 18 bases between the two germline ends. Germline V lookup: CDR1 SGHAT, CDR2 FQNNGV. The CDR3 sequence is 16 residues long. CDR3 bases: TGTGCCAGCAGTCCTCGTGGAGGGCGGGGCTCCTACGAGCAGTACTTC. Amino acid sequence: CASSPRGGRGSYEQYF.

Only one count was recorded for this clone. This may be a read error: a much more frequent sequence differs by one nucleotide. The chain uses TRBV5-1 and TRBJ2-3, with TRBD1 matching over 8 bases. V dropped 5 bases and J dropped 5; count of bases not matched to a gene: 7. This CDR3 spans 14 amino acids. Germline lookup yields CDR1 SGHRS and CDR2 YFSETQ. The CDR3 DNA follows: TGCGCCAGCAGGGCTGGACAGGGAGAAGATACGCAGTATTTT. This gives the protein CASRAGQGEDTQYF.

This clone appeared many times. The chain carries TRBV5-1 and TRBJ1-2; tentatively, D is TRBD1 (6 bases). This CDR3 spans 15 amino acids. The germline CDR1 and CDR2 sequences are SGHRS and YFSETQ. Trimming took off 4 bases at V and 9 bases at J, with 22 bases between the two ends. CDR3 protein: CASSPHLTGKNSYTF. CDR3 nucleotide sequence: TGCGCCAGCAGCCCCCATCTTACAGGGAAGAATAGCTACACCTTC.

This clone was seen repeatedly, ten times or more. The gene calls are TRBV27 and TRBJ2-7, with TRBD2 identical over 8 bases. J gave up 3 bases and V 3 bases, and 7 bases lay outside the gene matches. In germline, CDR1 is MNHEY, CDR2 SMNVEV (reference sequence). The CDR3 spans 15 residues. In DNA form, the CDR3 reads TGTGCCAGCAGTTTTCAAAGCGGGAGAGGCTACGAGCAGTACTTC. Translating it yields CASSFQSGRGYEQYF.

This chain connects TRBV9 to TRBJ2-1; 12 positions match TRBD1. The ends lost 3 bases at V and 7 bases at J; junction bases unmatched: 5. Germline V gene data show CDR1 as SGDLS and CDR2 as YYNGEE. This CDR3 has 15 residues. DNA of the CDR3: TGTGCCAGCAGCGAAGGGGACAGGGGGCAGAATGAGCAGTTCTTC. Amino acids: CASSEGDRGQNEQFF.

This clone was seen repeatedly, ten times or more. The gene calls are TRBV7-9 and TRBJ2-3; D remains unclear. Between the trimmed V and J ends, which lost 0 bases and 2 bases, there was a span of 6 bases. In germline, CDR1 is SEHNR, CDR2 FQNEAQ (reference sequence). The CDR3 covers 14 residues. For the CDR3, the DNA is TGTGCCAGCAGCTTAGCAGATAACACAGATACGCAGTATTTT. Translation: CASSLADNTDTQYF.

A word on this clone: This could be a read error, since a much larger clone is one nucleotide away. The chain combines TRBV11-2 with TRBJ2-1; D ambiguous. CDR3 length equals 15 residues. Germline assignment: CDR1 SGHAT and CDR2 FQNNGV. The CDR3 sequence is CASSQGASSYSEQFF. In DNA, the CDR3 is TGTGCCAGCAGCCAAGGCGCGAGCTCCTACAGTGAGCAGTTCTTC.

This clone came up many times. The V call is TRBV7-9, the J call TRBJ1-4, with unresolved D. The germline V gene has CDR1 SEHNR and CDR2 FQNEAQ (reference sequence). V lost 1 base, J lost 2 bases, and 8 bases lay in between. The CDR3 is 15 residues long. The CDR3 sequence: CASSLEWVTNEKLFF. CDR3 nucleotides: TGTGCCAGCAGCTTAGAGTGGGTCACTAATGAAAAACTGTTTTTT.

At least ten counts were recorded for this clone. The J gene is TRBJ2-3, the V gene TRBV20-1; 13 bases map to TRBD2. In germline, CDR1 is DFQATT, CDR2 SNEGSKA (reference sequence). The junction had 6 bases not matched to a gene; V was cut back by 5 bases and J by 4 bases. The CDR3 is made up of 15 amino acids. As DNA, the CDR3 is TGCAGTGCTGGACGGACTAGCGGGAGTTCAGATACGCAGTATTTT. Amino acids: CSAGRTSGSSDTQYF.

The chain joins TRBV5-4 to TRBJ2-7, with D perhaps given as TRBD1 or TRBD2 (5 bases each). V was pared by 9 bases and J by 7 bases, with 23 bases between. This CDR3 is 14 amino acids long. Per the germline V gene, CDR1 is SGHNT and CDR2 is YYREEE (reference sequence). CDR3 coding DNA: TGTGCCACCTCGGGACGTAATTCCCGCGGGGAGCAGTACTTC. This gives the protein CATSGRNSRGEQYF.

The sample holds many counts of this clone. The chain carries TRBV19 and TRBJ2-7; the match to TRBD2 covers 10 bases. The ends lost 3 bases at V and 5 bases at J; junction bases unmatched: 7. CDR3 size: 15 residues. Germline lookup yields CDR1 LNHDA and CDR2 SQIVND (reference sequence). The chain's CDR3 is CASSILAGVLHEQYF. CDR3 DNA sequence: TGTGCCAGTAGTATTCTAGCGGGAGTTTTACACGAGCAGTACTTC. The full variable domain, in which reference TRBV19 and TRBJ2-7 provide the parts outside the CDR3, is DGGITQSPKYLFRKEGQNVTLSCEQNLNHDAMYWYRQDPGQGLRLIYYSQIVNDFQKGDIAEGYSVSREKKESFPLTVTSAQKNPTAFYLCASSILAGVLHEQYFGPGTRLTVT.

This clone was recorded at least ten times. The chain is built from TRBV5-1 and TRBJ2-2, with TRBD2 matching 11 bases. With V trimmed by 2 bases and J by 4 bases, 1 base remained unmatched. CDR3 length: 15 residues. Germline CDR1 reads SGHRS; CDR2 reads YFSETQ. The CDR3 coding sequence is TGCGCCAGCAGCTTACTAGCGGGAGCCACCGGGGAGCTGTTTTTT. This gives the protein CASSLLAGATGELFF.

Of note for this clone: A much larger clone lies one base from this, so it may be a read error. Other DNA sequences in this sample translate to the same CDR3. V is TRBV2 and J is TRBJ2-6, with D possibly TRBD1 on 6 matching bases. In germline, CDR1 is SNHLY, CDR2 FYNNEI. The CDR3 sequence is 19 residues long. Trimming removed 5 bases from V and 2 bases from J, with 22 bases in between. CDR3 sequence reads: CASSPPSGTLGAGANVLTF. The CDR3 coding sequence is TGTGCCAGCAGTCCACCTTCCGGGACACTCGGTGCTGGGGCCAACGTCCTGACTTTC.

This clone is a singleton in its sample. One junction end disagrees with the germline gene, perhaps due to a read error. This rearrangement joins TRBV19 to TRBJ2-5, with D perhaps matching TRBD2 (6 bases). This CDR3 contains 16 residues. The germline V gene encodes CDR1 LNHDA and CDR2 SQIVND (reference sequence). The CDR3 nucleotides read TGTGCCAGTAGTATCGGACTATCAGGATCCGGGGAGACCCGGTACTTC. It codes for CASSIGLSGSGETRYF.

This clone came up many times. This chain links TRBV12-3 or TRBV12-4 with TRBJ1-5; D perhaps matches TRBD1 (5 bases). The CDR3 covers 14 residues. V lost 9 bases and J lost 2, with 14 bases in between. Here the CDR3 reads CASLRGDGNQPQHF. In nucleotides, the CDR3 is TGTGCCAGTCTTAGGGGCGATGGCAATCAGCCCCAGCATTTT.